This paragraph reports one TCR beta chain. The record originates from a study of graft-versus-host responses after intestinal transplantation. The CDR3 covers 15 residues. Per germline, CDR1 LGHNT and CDR2 FRNRAP. The V gene lost 1 base and the J gene lost 3 bases, with 12 bases spanning the gap. The assay was immunoSEQ multiplex PCR, and TCRdb's table has in-frame clones only and misses some. The sample comprises fewer than 70,000 clones, 80% to 95% of which are singletons, and 6.5% to 8% rests with the top ten. The chain links TRBV12-5 to TRBJ1-1; D gene ambiguous. This TCR was sampled from a human patient who received an intestinal transplant, so some T cells may come from the graft donor. The sample was bone marrow, taken approximately 700 days after intestinal transplantation. CDR3 coding DNA: TGTGCTAGTGGTTTGGGCATAATTGGGTACACTGAAGCTTTCTTT. It translates to CASGLGIIGYTEAFF.